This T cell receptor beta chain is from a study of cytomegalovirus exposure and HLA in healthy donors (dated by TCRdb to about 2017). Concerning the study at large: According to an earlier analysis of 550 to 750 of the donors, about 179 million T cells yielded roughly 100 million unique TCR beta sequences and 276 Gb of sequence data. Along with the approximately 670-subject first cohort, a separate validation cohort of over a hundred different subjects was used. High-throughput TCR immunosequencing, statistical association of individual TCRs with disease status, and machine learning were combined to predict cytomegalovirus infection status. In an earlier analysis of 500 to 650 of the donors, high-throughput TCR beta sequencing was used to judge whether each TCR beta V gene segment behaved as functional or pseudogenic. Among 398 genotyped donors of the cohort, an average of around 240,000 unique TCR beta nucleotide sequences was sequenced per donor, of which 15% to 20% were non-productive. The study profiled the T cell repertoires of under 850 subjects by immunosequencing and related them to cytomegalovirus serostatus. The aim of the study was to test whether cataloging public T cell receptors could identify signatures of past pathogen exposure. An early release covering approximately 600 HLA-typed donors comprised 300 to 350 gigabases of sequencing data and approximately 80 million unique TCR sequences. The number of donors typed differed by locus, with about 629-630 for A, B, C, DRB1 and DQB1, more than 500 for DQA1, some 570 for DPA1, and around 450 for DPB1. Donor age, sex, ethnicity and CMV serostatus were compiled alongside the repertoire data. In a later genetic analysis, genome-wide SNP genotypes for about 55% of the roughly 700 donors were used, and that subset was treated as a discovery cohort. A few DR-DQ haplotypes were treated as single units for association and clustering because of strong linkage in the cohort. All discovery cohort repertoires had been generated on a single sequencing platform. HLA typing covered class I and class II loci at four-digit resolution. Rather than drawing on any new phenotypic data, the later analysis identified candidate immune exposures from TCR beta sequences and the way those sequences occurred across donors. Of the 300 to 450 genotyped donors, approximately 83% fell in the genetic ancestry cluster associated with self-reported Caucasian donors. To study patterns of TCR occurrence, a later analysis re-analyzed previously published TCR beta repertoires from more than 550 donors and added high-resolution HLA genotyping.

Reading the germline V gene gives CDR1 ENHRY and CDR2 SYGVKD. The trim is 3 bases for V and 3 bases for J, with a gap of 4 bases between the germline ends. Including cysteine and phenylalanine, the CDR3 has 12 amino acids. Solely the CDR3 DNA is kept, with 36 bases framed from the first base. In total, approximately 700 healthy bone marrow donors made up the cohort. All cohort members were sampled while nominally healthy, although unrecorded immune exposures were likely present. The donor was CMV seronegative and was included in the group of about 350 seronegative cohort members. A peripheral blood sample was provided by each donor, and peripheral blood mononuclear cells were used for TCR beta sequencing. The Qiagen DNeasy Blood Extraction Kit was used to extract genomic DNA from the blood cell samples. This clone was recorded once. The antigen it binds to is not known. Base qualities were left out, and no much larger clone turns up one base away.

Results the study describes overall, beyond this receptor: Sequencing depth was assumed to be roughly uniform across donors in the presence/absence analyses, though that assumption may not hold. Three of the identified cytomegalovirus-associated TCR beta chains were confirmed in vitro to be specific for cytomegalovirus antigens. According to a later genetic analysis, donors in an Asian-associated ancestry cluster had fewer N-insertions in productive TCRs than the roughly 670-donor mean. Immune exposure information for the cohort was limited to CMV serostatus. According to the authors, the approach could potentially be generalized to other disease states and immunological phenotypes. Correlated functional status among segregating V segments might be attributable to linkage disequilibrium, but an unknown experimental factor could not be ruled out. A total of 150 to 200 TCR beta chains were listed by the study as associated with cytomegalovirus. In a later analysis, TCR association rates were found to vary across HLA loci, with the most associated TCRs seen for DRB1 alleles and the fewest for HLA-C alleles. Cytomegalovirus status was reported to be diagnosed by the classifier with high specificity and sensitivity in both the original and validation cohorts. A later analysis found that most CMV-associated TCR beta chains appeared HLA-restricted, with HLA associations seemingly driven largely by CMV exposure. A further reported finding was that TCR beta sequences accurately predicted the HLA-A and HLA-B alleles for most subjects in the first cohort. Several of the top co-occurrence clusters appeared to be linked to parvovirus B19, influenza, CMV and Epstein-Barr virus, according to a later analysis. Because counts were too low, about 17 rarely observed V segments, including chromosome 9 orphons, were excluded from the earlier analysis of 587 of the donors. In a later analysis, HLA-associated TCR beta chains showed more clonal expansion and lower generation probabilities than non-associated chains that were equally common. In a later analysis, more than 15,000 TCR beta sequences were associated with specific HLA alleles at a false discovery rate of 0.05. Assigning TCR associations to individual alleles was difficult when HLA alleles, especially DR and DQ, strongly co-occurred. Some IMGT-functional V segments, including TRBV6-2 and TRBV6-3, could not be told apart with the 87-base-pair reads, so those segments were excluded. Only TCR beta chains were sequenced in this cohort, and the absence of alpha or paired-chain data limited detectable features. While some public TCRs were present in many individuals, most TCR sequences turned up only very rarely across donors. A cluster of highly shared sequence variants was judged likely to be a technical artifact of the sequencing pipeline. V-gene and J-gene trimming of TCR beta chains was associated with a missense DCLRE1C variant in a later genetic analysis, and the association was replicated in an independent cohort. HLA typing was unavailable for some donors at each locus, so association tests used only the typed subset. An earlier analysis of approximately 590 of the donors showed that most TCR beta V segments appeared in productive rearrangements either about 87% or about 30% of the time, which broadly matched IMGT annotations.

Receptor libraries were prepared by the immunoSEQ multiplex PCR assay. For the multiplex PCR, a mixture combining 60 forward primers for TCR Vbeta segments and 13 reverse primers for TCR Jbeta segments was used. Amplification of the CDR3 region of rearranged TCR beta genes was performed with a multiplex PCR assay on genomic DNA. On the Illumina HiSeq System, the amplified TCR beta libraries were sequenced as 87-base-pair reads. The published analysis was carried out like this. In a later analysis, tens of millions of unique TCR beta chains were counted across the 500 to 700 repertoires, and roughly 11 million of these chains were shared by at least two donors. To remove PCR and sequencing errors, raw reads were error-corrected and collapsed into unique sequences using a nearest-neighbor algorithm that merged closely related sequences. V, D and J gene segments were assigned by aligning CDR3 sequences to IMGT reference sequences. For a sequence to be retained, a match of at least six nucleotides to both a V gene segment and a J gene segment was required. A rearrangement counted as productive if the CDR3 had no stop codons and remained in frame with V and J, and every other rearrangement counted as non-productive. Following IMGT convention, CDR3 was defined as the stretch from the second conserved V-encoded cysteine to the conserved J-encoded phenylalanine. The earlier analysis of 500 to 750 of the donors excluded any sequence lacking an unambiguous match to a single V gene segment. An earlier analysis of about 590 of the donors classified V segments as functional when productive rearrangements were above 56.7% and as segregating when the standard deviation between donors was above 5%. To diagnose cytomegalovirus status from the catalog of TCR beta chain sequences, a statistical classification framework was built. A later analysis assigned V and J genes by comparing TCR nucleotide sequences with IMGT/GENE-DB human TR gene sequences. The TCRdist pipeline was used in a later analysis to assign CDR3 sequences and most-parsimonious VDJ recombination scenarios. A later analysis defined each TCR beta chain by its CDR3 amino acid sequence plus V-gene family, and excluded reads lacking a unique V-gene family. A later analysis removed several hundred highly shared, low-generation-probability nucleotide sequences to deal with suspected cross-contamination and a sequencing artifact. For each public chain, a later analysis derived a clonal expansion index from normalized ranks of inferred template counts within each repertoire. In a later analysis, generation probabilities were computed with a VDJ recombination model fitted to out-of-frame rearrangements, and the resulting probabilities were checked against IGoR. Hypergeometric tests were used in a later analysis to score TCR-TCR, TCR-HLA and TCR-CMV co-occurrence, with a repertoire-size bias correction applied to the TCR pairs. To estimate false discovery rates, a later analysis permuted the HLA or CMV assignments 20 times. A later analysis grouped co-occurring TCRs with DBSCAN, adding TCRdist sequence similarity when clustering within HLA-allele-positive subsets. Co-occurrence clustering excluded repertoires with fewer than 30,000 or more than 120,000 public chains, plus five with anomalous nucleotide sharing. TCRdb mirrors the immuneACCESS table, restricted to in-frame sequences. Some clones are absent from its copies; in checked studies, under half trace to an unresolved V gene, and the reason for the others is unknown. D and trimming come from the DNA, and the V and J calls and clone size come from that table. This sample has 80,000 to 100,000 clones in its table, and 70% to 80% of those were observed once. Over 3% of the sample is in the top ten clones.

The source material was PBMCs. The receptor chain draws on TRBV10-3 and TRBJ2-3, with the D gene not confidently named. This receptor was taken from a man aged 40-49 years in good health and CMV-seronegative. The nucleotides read TGTGCCATCAGTGACATGACAGATACGCAGTATTTT. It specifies CAISDMTDTQYF.